Reported below is one TCR beta chain. Antigen unknown. The sample originates from a study of cytomegalovirus exposure and HLA in healthy donors. General study results and limits: In a later analysis, parvovirus B19, influenza, CMV and Epstein-Barr virus appeared linked to several top co-occurrence clusters. Sequence variants that were highly shared formed a cluster that was likely a sequencing artifact.

Between the trimmed V and J ends, which lost 4 bases and 0 bases, there was a span of 16 bases. This CDR3 comprises 16 residues. Germline CDR1 is LGHNA and CDR2 is YNFKEQ. 13 Jbeta primers and 60 Vbeta primers were used for the PCR. Original processing notes: Later work found approximately 87 million unique TCR beta chains, with 9 million to 13 million shared. This table comes from immunoSEQ multiplex PCR, and its TCRdb copy is limited to in-frame clones, with some not included. V, J and clone size are taken as reported in that table, and D and trimming were inferred from the DNA itself. Among about 100,000 clones listed, roughly 76% were seen once.

The chain employs TRBV4-2 and TRBJ2-7; TRBD2 is a possible D gene (6 bases). Source material: PBMCs. The TCR comes from a woman aged 55-70 years in good health and CMV-seropositive. In nucleotides, the CDR3 is TGTGCCAGCAGCCTATCTGGGGCTAGCGACTCCTACGAGCAGTACTTC. It codes for CASSLSGASDSYEQYF.